Following are 24 T cell receptor beta chains from one sample sequenced in a study of PD-L1 blockade in urothelial cancer. The time point denotes: pretreatment peripheral blood. Clones were sequenced by immunoSEQ multiplex PCR, and TCRdb holds only the in-frame ones, with some missing. The table shows about 47,000 clones, with about 81% occurring only once. The specimen comprised PBMCs, sampled around atezolizumab (anti-PD-L1) treatment. The receptor source for this set is a man aged 50 or older with urothelial cancer.

This chain uses TRBV6-1 with TRBJ1-5; D is unclear. Trimming removed 4 bases from V and 2 bases from J, with 9 bases in between. CDR3 length: 14 amino acids. Germline loops: CDR1 MNHNS, CDR2 SASEGT. The CDR3, as DNA: TGTGCCAGCAGTGCCTCGCAGGGCAATCAGCCCCAGCATTTT. It encodes CASSASQGNQPQHF.

The chain uses TRBV12-2 and TRBJ1-5; no DNA check was done on the table's D call, TRBD1. TRBV12-2 is labeled a pseudogene. The CDR3 runs 17 residues. CDR3 region: CASRLAPVGHRNQPQHF. CDR3 in DNA: TGTGCAAGTCGCTTAGCCCCAGTGGGACATCGCAATCAGCCCCAGCATTTT.

The sample holds one count of this clone. The chain uses TRBV14 and TRBJ1-3; D unclear. The CDR3 length is 13 residues. Trimming took 5 bases from V and 2 from J, leaving 7 bases between them. Germline V gene data show CDR1 as SGHDN and CDR2 as FVKESK. CDR3 sequence: CASSSRAGNTIYF. CDR3 in DNA: TGTGCCAGCAGCTCCCGAGCTGGAAACACCATATATTTT.

V gene TRBV5-1 combines with J gene TRBJ2-2; TRBD2 is a possible D gene (6 bases). The germline V gene has CDR1 SGHRS and CDR2 YFSETQ. This CDR3 is 16 amino acids long. The germline V and J ends were trimmed by 1 base and 5 bases, with 15 bases remaining between them. This CDR3 is CASSLRVGAGTGELFF. The CDR3 DNA reads TGCGCCAGCAGCTTGAGGGTCGGGGCGGGGACCGGGGAGCTGTTTTTT.

To note about this clone: No DNA is shown, since the ends of the CDR3 on it are uncertain; the CDR3 is the one TCRdb lists. The chain carries TRBV18 and TRBJ1-4. Germline CDR1 and CDR2: KGHSH and LQKENI. The CDR3 extends over 15 residues, inclusive of both ends. CDR3 sequence reads: CASSPGSQLMKNCFF.

The chain links TRBV5-1 to TRBJ2-5; 9 bases are a match to TRBD1. Germline V CDR1 and CDR2: SGHRS, YFSETQ. V lost 1 base to trimming and J lost 5 bases; unmatched junction nucleotides: 6. The CDR3 runs to 15 residues. The CDR3 spells CASSLTGGQGETQYF. The CDR3 nucleotides read TGCGCCAGCAGCTTGACAGGGGGCCAAGGGGAGACCCAGTACTTC.

The rearrangement uses TRBV4-1 and TRBJ1-5, with D unclear. This CDR3 has 13 amino acids. Trimming cost V 4 bases and J 10 bases, with 14 bases left between them. CDR1 MGHRA and CDR2 YSYEKL come from the germline V gene. This CDR3 is CASSPGNGPPQHF. In nucleotides, the CDR3 is TGCGCCAGCAGCCCCGGAAATGGGCCCCCCCAGCATTTT.

This clone appeared a few times. The chain carries TRBV7-9 and TRBJ2-1; maybe TRBD1 (5 bases). The CDR3 is 13 residues long. The germline gives CDR1 SEHNR, CDR2 FQNEAQ (reference sequence). Trimming took off 5 bases at V and 4 bases at J, with 9 bases between the two ends. CDR3 amino acids: CASSRGGYNEQFF. The CDR3 DNA sequence: TGTGCCAGCAGCAGGGGTGGGTACAATGAGCAGTTCTTC.

V and J are TRBV2 and TRBJ1-2; 7 bases map to TRBD1. Trimming took 1 base from V and 4 from J; bases not matched to a gene: 12. There are 17 residues in the CDR3. Germline values: CDR1 SNHLY, CDR2 FYNNEI. CDR3 in amino acids: CASSEGRQGVGGYGYTF. DNA for the CDR3: TGTGCCAGCAGTGAAGGGAGACAGGGTGTCGGTGGCTATGGCTACACCTTC.

Note on this clone: Other DNA sequences in this specimen translate into the identical CDR3. The gene calls are TRBV11-1 and TRBJ1-3; 8 positions agree with TRBD1. CDR3 size: 15 residues. V was pared by 3 bases and J by 2 bases, with 3 bases of the junction left unmatched. Germline CDR1 reads SGHAT; CDR2 reads FQDESV (reference sequence). This CDR3 reads CASSLGQVAGNTIYF. The CDR3 coding sequence is TGTGCCAGCAGCTTGGGACAGGTCGCTGGAAACACCATATATTTT.

This clone was seen just once. The CDR3 protein is CASSISTGGLAKNIQYF. DNA for the CDR3: TGCGCCAGCAGCATATCCACAGGGGGGTTAGCCAAAAACATTCAGTACTTC. V gene TRBV5-1 combines with J gene TRBJ2-4; 8 bases fit TRBD1. Germline values: CDR1 SGHRS, CDR2 YFSETQ. With V trimmed by 4 bases and J by 0 bases, 9 bases remained unmatched. This CDR3 has 17 residues. The full variable domain, its missing parts supplied by reference TRBV5-1 and TRBJ2-4, is KAGVTQTPRYLIKTRGQQVTLSCSPISGHRSVSWYQQTPGQGLQFLFEYFSETQRNKGNFPGRFSGRQFSNSRSEMNVSTLELGDSALYLCASSISTGGLAKNIQYFGAGTRLSVL.

This clone was counted a single time. V gene TRBV29-1 combines with J gene TRBJ2-2, with 7 bases that match TRBD1. Trimming cost V 8 bases and J 0 bases; bases outside gene matches: 6. The CDR3 consists of 14 residues. CDR1 and CDR2 from the germline V gene are SQVTM and ANQGSEA. The CDR3 DNA reads TGCAGCACCGGGACAGTTTCGAACACCGGGGAGCTGTTTTTT. Protein product: CSTGTVSNTGELFF.

The chain is built from TRBV2 and TRBJ2-2; maybe TRBD1 (6 bases). Germline V lookup: CDR1 SNHLY, CDR2 FYNNEI. V lost 5 bases and J lost 4, with 14 bases in between. This CDR3 is built from 15 residues. The DNA of the CDR3 is TGTGCCAGCAGTTATAACAGGGTTTTCACCGGGGAGCTGTTTTTT. Protein product: CASSYNRVFTGELFF.

This clone was detected only a few times. The chain has TRBV11-2 and TRBJ1-1; D remains unclear. CDR1 is SGHAT, CDR2 FQNNGV, per germline. V lost 0 bases and J 0 bases, leaving 2 bases between the germline ends. The CDR3 contains 13 residues. This chain's CDR3 is CASSLDMNTEAFF. Written as DNA, the CDR3 is TGTGCCAGCAGCTTAGATATGAACACTGAAGCTTTCTTT.

The genes are TRBV6-6 and TRBJ1-5; D ambiguous. The CDR3 has 12 residues. With 6 bases removed from V and 6 bases from J, the gap between germline ends came to 9 bases. Germline lookup yields CDR1 MNHNY and CDR2 SVGAGI (reference sequence). CDR3 sequence: CASSLEGQPQHF. The CDR3 nucleotides read TGTGCCAGCAGCCTTGAGGGTCAGCCCCAGCATTTT.

This clone was observed a few times. The chain employs TRBV11-2 and TRBJ2-1, with 7 positions matching TRBD2. The junction had 12 bases not matched to a gene; V was cut back by 3 bases and J by 10 bases. Looked up from germline, CDR1 is SGHAT and CDR2 is FQNNGV. The length of the CDR3 is 15 residues. In DNA, the CDR3 is TGTGCCAGCAGCTTTGGGGCGGGAGTGGGGGGAGAGCAGTTCTTC. Encoded protein: CASSFGAGVGGEQFF.

This clone is a singleton in its sample. The gene calls are TRBV27 and TRBJ2-3; perhaps TRBD2 as D (5 bases). The V end lost 4 bases, the J end lost 8 bases, and 13 bases lay between the germline ends. In germline, CDR1 is MNHEY, CDR2 SMNVEV (reference sequence). CDR3 length equals 13 residues. The CDR3 DNA follows: TGTGCCAGCAGTTCCGACCATCGGGGTACGCAGTATTTT. Protein sequence: CASSSDHRGTQYF.

This chain uses TRBV21-1 with TRBJ1-1. TRBV21-1 is an annotated pseudogene. The CDR3 has 15 residues. CDR3: CASLKSGREDIEAFF. The CDR3 DNA reads TGTGCCAGCTTAAAAAGTGGGAGGGAGGATATCGAAGCTTTCTTT.

The genes are TRBV6-1 and TRBJ2-7, with D possibly TRBD2 on 6 matching bases. The CDR3 spans 14 residues. In germline, CDR1 is MNHNS, CDR2 SASEGT. V dropped 8 bases and J dropped 2 bases, with 16 bases sitting between them. The CDR3 sequence: CASGRDSAPYEQYF. CDR3 nucleotides: TGTGCCAGCGGCCGGGACTCAGCGCCCTACGAGCAGTACTTC.

There are a few counts of this clone. The junction departs from germline at one end; a sequencing error may be responsible. V usage is TRBV20-1 and J usage is TRBJ1-1; D gene ambiguous. This CDR3 contains 8 residues. Germline CDR1 reads DFQATT; CDR2 reads SNEGSKA (reference sequence). The CDR3: CSARDHSF. For the CDR3, the DNA is TGCAGTGCTAGAGATCATAGTTTT.

This chain links TRBV5-1 with TRBJ2-1, with 8 bases that match TRBD1. The CDR3 contains 15 residues. V lost 1 base, J lost 4 bases, and 4 bases stayed unmatched. CDR1 and CDR2 (germline): SGHRS, YFSETQ. CDR3 in DNA: TGCGCCAGCAGCTTGCAGGGGGCAGGGTACAATGAGCAGTTCTTC. Translation: CASSLQGAGYNEQFF.

The rearrangement links TRBV6-5 to TRBJ1-1; 7 nucleotides agree with TRBD1. Germline assignment: CDR1 MNHEY and CDR2 SVGAGI. This CDR3 has 14 residues. V lost 4 bases to trimming and J lost 9 bases; unmatched junction nucleotides: 11. CDR3 DNA: TGTGCCAGCAGTTTCCAGAAACCGACAGGGAAAGCTTTCTTT. Translation gives CASSFQKPTGKAFF.

In this sample, this clone turned up a few times. The chain employs TRBV12-5 and TRBJ1-1; 8 bases are a match to TRBD1. The V gene's germline CDR1 is LGHNT and CDR2 FRNRAP. The CDR3 is 16 amino acids. V trimming: 5 bases; J trimming: 2 bases; junction bases outside the gene matches: 10. The CDR3 region is CASGLETGEGNTEAFF. The CDR3, as DNA: TGTGCTAGTGGTCTCGAGACAGGGGAAGGAAACACTGAAGCTTTCTTT.

The rearrangement uses TRBV10-1 and TRBJ2-7; possibly TRBD2 for D (6 bases). Germline V gene data show CDR1 as WNHNN and CDR2 as SYGVQD (reference sequence). V lost 8 bases to trimming and J lost 1 base, with 9 bases between them. This CDR3 contains 12 residues. CDR3 residues: CASWGTSYEQYF. The CDR3 region has the DNA TGCGCCAGCTGGGGGACTTCCTACGAGCAGTACTTC.